What follows are 26 T cell receptor beta chains derived from one specimen sequenced in a study of technical replicates of blood from a few donors. TCRdb keeps only in-frame clones here, not all; method: immunoSEQ multiplex PCR. The table includes around 93,000 clones, around 93% detected once. Material for sequencing was T cells isolated from PBMCs. The receptors were gathered from a human donor in good health.

The genes are TRBV6-5 and TRBJ1-2, with 10 nucleotides matching TRBD1. The V gene end was trimmed by 0 bases and the J gene end by 7 bases; junction bases not matched to a gene: 8. Germline lookup yields CDR1 MNHEY and CDR2 SVGAGI. The CDR3 consists of 16 residues. CDR3 bases: TGTGCCAGCAGTTACTCAATGACAGGGGGCTTAAGTGGCTACACCTTC. Amino acid sequence: CASSYSMTGGLSGYTF.

This chain links TRBV19 with TRBJ1-1; 8 bases map to TRBD1. Germline V CDR1 and CDR2: LNHDA, SQIVND (reference sequence). Trimming at V came to 2 bases and at J to 5 bases, leaving 10 bases not matched to a gene. The length of the CDR3 is 16 residues. CDR3 in DNA: TGTGCCAGTAGTATAAACGTCAGGGACAGGTGGACTGAAGCTTTCTTT. Its translation: CASSINVRDRWTEAFF.

J is TRBJ2-1 and V is TRBV19, with a weak D call TRBD1 (5 bases). Germline-derived CDR1 and CDR2 are LNHDA and SQIVND (reference sequence). There are 14 residues in the CDR3. The germline V and J ends were trimmed by 3 bases and 6 bases, with 12 bases remaining between them. CDR3 coding DNA: TGTGCCAGTAGTATTCCCGCACAGGTCAATGAGCAGTTCTTC. Its translation: CASSIPAQVNEQFF.

The chain links TRBV18 to TRBJ2-1, with D tentatively TRBD2 (6 bases). V shed 0 bases and J shed 10 bases, with 10 bases lying between them. Germline V CDR1 and CDR2: KGHSH, LQKENI. The CDR3 is made up of 13 amino acids. The chain's CDR3 is CASSPPAGIEQFF. Here the CDR3 DNA reads TGTGCCAGCTCACCACCGGCGGGGATCGAGCAGTTCTTC.

This clone appeared a single time. The V call is TRBV28, the J call TRBJ1-2; 7 nucleotides line up with TRBD1. Germline V gene sequence: CDR1 MDHEN, CDR2 SYDVKM. This CDR3 contains 13 residues. Losses at the gene ends were 8 bases for V and 7 bases for J; bases not matched to a gene: 10. The CDR3 nucleotides read TGTGCCAGCGTACCCCACAGGGGTCGTGGCTACACCTTC. This codes for CASVPHRGRGYTF.

J is TRBJ2-1 and V is TRBV4-3, with 7 bases fitting TRBD1. The ends lost 6 bases at V and 0 bases at J; junction bases unmatched: 5. Germline CDR1 is LGHNA and CDR2 is YSLEER. CDR3 length equals 15 residues. The CDR3 sequence is CASSPDRFSYNEQFF. DNA of the CDR3: TGCGCCAGCAGTCCGGACAGGTTCTCCTACAATGAGCAGTTCTTC.

This chain joins TRBV14 and TRBJ1-1; a weak D match, TRBD1 (5 bases). Looked up from germline, CDR1 is SGHDN and CDR2 is FVKESK. Trimming took 4 bases from V and 6 from J, leaving 18 bases between them. The CDR3 is 15 amino acids. The CDR3 DNA reads as TGTGCCAGCAGCCCCCGGACATTCATTGGGGCTGAAGCTTTCTTT. It yields the protein CASSPRTFIGAEAFF.

The V and J genes are TRBV9 and TRBJ1-2; possible D gene TRBD1, 6 bases. CDR3 length equals 14 residues. CDR1 is SGDLS, CDR2 YYNGEE, per germline. Trimming removed 10 bases from V and 5 bases from J, with 21 bases in between. In nucleotides, the CDR3 is TGTGCCCGCATAGACAGGCCCCGAAGGTATGGCTACACCTTC. It specifies CARIDRPRRYGYTF.

The J gene is TRBJ2-3, the V gene TRBV9; 13 nucleotides align to TRBD2. Germline lookup yields CDR1 SGDLS and CDR2 YYNGEE. The trim removed 4 bases at V and 5 bases at J, leaving 7 bases unmatched. This CDR3 has 16 amino acids. The CDR3 loop reads CASSPRLAGGIDTQYF. The CDR3 DNA sequence: TGTGCCAGCAGCCCTAGACTAGCGGGAGGAATAGATACGCAGTATTTT.

The rearrangement uses TRBV15 and TRBJ2-7; the D gene is possibly TRBD1 (6 bases). CDR3 size: 13 residues. From germline, CDR1 is LNHNV and CDR2 YYDKDF (reference sequence). Between the trimmed V and J ends, which lost 4 bases and 4 bases, there was a span of 11 bases. The CDR3 protein is CATSTRGAYEQYF. The CDR3 DNA sequence: TGTGCCACCAGCACCAGGGGTGCGTACGAGCAGTACTTC. The variable domain in full, with the rest retrieved from reference TRBV15 and TRBJ2-7, is DAMVIQNPRYQVTQFGKPVTLSCSQTLNHNVMYWYQQKSSQAPKLLFHYYDKDFNNEADTPDNFQSRRPNTSFCFLDIRSPGLGDTAMYLCATSTRGAYEQYFGPGTRLTVT.

V gene TRBV28 combines with J gene TRBJ2-4; 7 bases fit TRBD1. V dropped 9 bases and J dropped 10; count of bases not matched to a gene: 9. The germline V gene encodes CDR1 MDHEN and CDR2 SYDVKM. CDR3 size: 12 residues. The CDR3 reads CASRTNRGIQYF. CDR3 DNA sequence: TGTGCCAGTCGAACTAACAGGGGAATTCAGTACTTC.

V and J are TRBV7-2 and TRBJ2-1, with D possibly matching TRBD2 (6 bases). CDR3 length: 15 residues. The germline V gene encodes CDR1 SGHTA and CDR2 FQGNSA. The V end was cut by 5 bases, the J end by 0 bases, with 11 bases between. The CDR3 DNA reads TGTGCCAGCAGCGTCGGGGGTAGCTCCTACAATGAGCAGTTCTTC. Its translation: CASSVGGSSYNEQFF.

About this clone itself: The conserved closing phenylalanine or tryptophan is absent in this CDR3, likely reflecting a read error. The limits of the CDR3 on the DNA are not certain, so only TCRdb's listed CDR3 is given. This chain connects TRBV11-2 to TRBJ1-2; the tabulated D call, TRBD1, remains unverified against the DNA. Looked up from germline, CDR1 is SGHAT and CDR2 is FQNNGV. The CDR3 comprises 14 residues, both ends counted. CDR3 sequence reads: CASSLDAPPGTALG.

The chain joins TRBV2 to TRBJ2-7; TRBD2 might be the D (6 bases). CDR3 length equals 16 residues. Looked up from germline, CDR1 is SNHLY and CDR2 is FYNNEI. Trimming left V 8 bases short and J 1 base short, with 21 bases between. The CDR3, as DNA: TGTGCCAGCGATTACACGAGCGGGCAAGGATCCTACGAGCAGTACTTC. Its protein is CASDYTSGQGSYEQYF.

The J gene is TRBJ2-3, the V gene TRBV4-1; TRBD1 matches 7 bases. Germline CDR1 MGHRA, CDR2 YSYEKL. V was clipped by 4 bases and J by 8 bases; unmatched bases: 12. The CDR3 loop spans 15 amino acids. The CDR3 DNA follows: TGCGCCAGCAGCCTTATATCGACAGGGATTGGTACGCAGTATTTT. It yields the protein CASSLISTGIGTQYF.

The chain uses TRBV29-1 and TRBJ2-7; 9 bases are shared with TRBD2. Per germline, CDR1 SQVTM and CDR2 ANQGSEA. The CDR3 runs to 12 residues. After removal of 6 bases from V and 3 bases from J, the junction contained 3 bases not matched to a gene. The CDR3 DNA sequence: TGCAGCGTCAGGCGGGAGGGCTACGAGCAGTACTTC. This sequence encodes CSVRREGYEQYF.

V and J are TRBV5-1 and TRBJ2-2; D might be TRBD1 (6 bases). In germline, CDR1 is SGHRS, CDR2 YFSETQ. The CDR3 is made up of 19 amino acids. With 2 bases removed from V and 4 bases from J, the gap between germline ends came to 24 bases. The CDR3: CASSFGDDWRQDSTGELFF. Here the CDR3 DNA reads TGCGCCAGCAGCTTTGGGGACGACTGGCGACAGGACTCCACCGGGGAGCTGTTTTTT.

Concerning this clone itself: At one end, the junction sequence differs from germline, possibly due to a read error. V is TRBV23-1 and J is TRBJ2-7; TRBD2 matches at 9 bases. TRBV23-1 is an open reading frame, and its role is uncertain. This CDR3 contains 16 residues. CDR3 sequence: CASSQIPSGRTQSPQF. In DNA form, the CDR3 reads TGCGCCAGCAGTCAAATACCCAGCGGGAGGACTCAGAGTCCCCAGTTC.

This chain joins TRBV5-1 and TRBJ2-7, with 11 bases that match TRBD2. This CDR3 contains 16 residues. Germline V lookup: CDR1 SGHRS, CDR2 YFSETQ. The V segment lost 4 bases and the J segment 5 bases; nucleotides outside the gene matches: 11. This chain's CDR3 is CASSHNSGRAGNEQYF. The CDR3 bases are TGCGCCAGCAGCCATAATAGCGGGAGGGCCGGCAACGAGCAGTACTTC.

The rearrangement links TRBV28 to TRBJ1-2, with 9 positions matching TRBD1. Germline V CDR1 and CDR2: MDHEN, SYDVKM. The junction had 11 bases not matched to a gene; V was cut back by 5 bases and J by 4 bases. This CDR3 has 16 amino acids. The CDR3 region has the DNA TGTGCCAGCAGTCCCTGGGGGGGACAGGGAAGCTATGGCTACACCTTC. Translating gives CASSPWGGQGSYGYTF.

This chain connects TRBV7-8 to TRBJ2-7; 7 bases are a match to TRBD1. In germline, CDR1 is SGHVS, CDR2 FQNEAQ. The V and J ends lost 7 bases and 5 bases, in that order; junction bases with no gene match: 14. The CDR3 loop spans 15 amino acids. The CDR3 bases are TGTGCCAGCAACCCTACCGGGACAGAATTCGACGAGCAGTACTTC. Residues: CASNPTGTEFDEQYF.

Comments on this clone: Other nucleotide sequences from this sample produce the same CDR3. The rearrangement joins TRBV27 to TRBJ2-7, with 10 bases fitting TRBD1. Trimming at V came to 3 bases and at J to 4 bases, leaving 3 bases not matched to a gene. The CDR3 runs to 14 residues. The germline V gene encodes CDR1 MNHEY and CDR2 SMNVEV (reference sequence). The CDR3 loop reads CASSLGTGVYEQYF. The CDR3, as DNA: TGTGCCAGCAGTTTGGGGACAGGGGTTTACGAGCAGTACTTC.

The rearrangement links TRBV30 to TRBJ1-5; D call uncertain. Germline V CDR1 and CDR2: GTSNPN, SVGIG (reference sequence). The CDR3 loop spans 12 amino acids. The V and J ends lost 1 base and 9 bases respectively, with 10 bases between them. DNA for the CDR3: TGTGCCTGGAGTGCGGAGGGAAGGCCCCAGCATTTT. Translated: CAWSAEGRPQHF.

This chain connects TRBV6-5 to TRBJ2-7, with D possibly TRBD2 on 5 matching bases. Between the trimmed V and J ends, which lost 6 bases and 6 bases, there was a span of 9 bases. CDR3 length equals 11 residues. Germline V CDR1 and CDR2: MNHEY, SVGAGI. CDR3 sequence reads: CASSSGSEQYF. For the CDR3, the DNA is TGTGCCAGCAGCTCGGGATCCGAGCAGTACTTC.

The chain recombines TRBV7-9 with TRBJ2-7, with D possibly TRBD2 on 5 matching bases. The CDR3 contains 13 residues. V lost 7 bases, J lost 1 base, and 11 bases lay in between. The germline V gene has CDR1 SEHNR and CDR2 FQNEAQ (reference sequence). CDR3 amino acids: CASIPGESYEQYF. DNA of the CDR3: TGTGCCAGCATCCCTGGGGAGTCCTACGAGCAGTACTTC.

The rearrangement links TRBV7-3 to TRBJ2-1; 11 nucleotides agree with TRBD2. The CDR3 totals 16 residues. The V segment lost 5 bases and the J segment 7 bases; nucleotides outside the gene matches: 10. CDR1 is SGHTA and CDR2 is FQGTGA in the germline V gene. This CDR3 is CASSLSLAGGPNEQFF. As DNA, the CDR3 is TGTGCCAGCAGCCTATCTTTAGCGGGAGGGCCGAATGAGCAGTTCTTC.